These 8 T cell receptor beta chains were sequenced from one sample in a study of technical replicates of blood from several donors. Profiling relied on immunoSEQ multiplex PCR, and the TCRdb table lists in-frame clones only, not all of them. This sample has tens of thousands of clones, with about 94% found just once. Sequences were obtained from T cells isolated from PBMCs. The receptors derive from a human donor in good health.

The chain is built from TRBV15 and TRBJ2-2; 8 bases are shared with TRBD2. CDR1 is LNHNV and CDR2 is YYDKDF in the germline V gene (reference sequence). After removal of 2 bases from V and 6 bases from J, the junction contained 5 bases not matched to a gene. The CDR3 spans 15 residues. This chain's CDR3 is CATSRRTSLAGELFF. CDR3 nucleotides: TGTGCCACCAGCAGAAGGACTAGCCTCGCCGGGGAGCTGTTTTTT.

The genes are TRBV19 and TRBJ1-4; 8 bases are a match to TRBD1. There are 15 residues in the CDR3. The trim removed 3 bases at V and 3 bases at J, leaving 3 bases unmatched. Germline-derived CDR1 and CDR2 are LNHDA and SQIVND (reference sequence). The CDR3 coding sequence is TGTGCCAGTAGTATCGGGACAGGCCCTAATGAAAAACTGTTTTTT. The encoded protein is CASSIGTGPNEKLFF.

The V and J genes are TRBV1 and TRBJ2-7; TRBD2 reflects the table's D call only, with no check against the DNA. TRBV1 is a listed pseudogene. The CDR3 extends over 17 amino acids. The CDR3 DNA follows: TGCACCAGCAGCCAAGCCTTACGGGAGGCAGACACCTACGAGCAGTACTTC. It codes for CTSSQALREADTYEQYF.

The chain combines TRBV4-3 with TRBJ2-4; TRBD2 is a possible D gene (5 bases). Germline V gives CDR1 LGHNA, CDR2 YSLEER. This CDR3 is 18 amino acids long. The ends were cut back, 0 bases at V and 0 bases at J, with 15 bases in the middle. CDR3: CASSQDLKRLLAKNIQYF. The CDR3 DNA sequence: TGCGCCAGCAGCCAAGACTTGAAGCGGCTACTAGCCAAAAACATTCAGTACTTC.

The V call is TRBV29-1, the J call TRBJ1-2, with D unclear. This CDR3 is 11 amino acids long. Germline V gene data show CDR1 as SQVTM and CDR2 as ANQGSEA. Trimming took 4 bases from V and 1 from J, leaving 4 bases between them. The CDR3 is CSVVLNYGYTF. The CDR3 DNA reads TGCAGCGTTGTTCTTAACTATGGCTACACCTTC.

The rearrangement links TRBV5-1 to TRBJ2-7, with D unclear. V was pared by 0 bases and J by 6 bases, with 4 bases between. The CDR3 is made up of 11 amino acids. Per the germline V gene, CDR1 is SGHRS and CDR2 is YFSETQ. CDR3 nucleotide sequence: TGCGCCAGCAGCTTGGGAGGCGAGCAGTACTTC. It specifies CASSLGGEQYF.

This clone is a singleton in its sample. This chain uses TRBV5-1 with TRBJ2-5; perhaps TRBD1 as D (5 bases). The CDR3 is 16 residues long. CDR1 and CDR2 (germline): SGHRS, YFSETQ. Between the trimmed V and J ends, which lost 0 bases and 2 bases, there was a span of 14 bases. The CDR3 bases are TGCGCCAGCAGCTTGGCCCCAGGGCTGGGGCAAGAGACCCAGTACTTC. Its translation: CASSLAPGLGQETQYF.

A single count supports this clone. The chain carries TRBV25-1 and TRBJ1-2; D gene uncertain. The V and J ends lost 3 bases and 4 bases respectively, with 12 bases between them. CDR1 and CDR2 (germline): MGHDK, SYGVNS. CDR3 size: 14 residues. CDR3 residues: CASSDTSGGYGYTF. The CDR3 DNA reads TGTGCCAGCAGTGATACCTCAGGAGGCTATGGCTACACCTTC.